This is a list of T cell receptor beta chains from one sample in a study of blood T cell repertoires in COVID-19. Using immunoSEQ multiplex PCR, the repertoire was profiled, and TCRdb retains in-frame clones only, with some absent. The data contain 65,000 or so clones, roughly 77% of them singletons. Input material: peripheral blood. The receptors here all came from a woman in her 70s with acute or convalescent COVID-19. Both conserved end residues are part of each CDR3.

CDR3aa,j_gene,v_gene
CSVDYYGYTF,TRBJ1-2,TRBV29-1
CASSLTVDYGYTF,TRBJ1-2,TRBV3-1/TRBV3-2
CASSFGSDNEQFF,TRBJ2-1,TRBV27
CASSLTGMETQYF,TRBJ2-5,TRBV12-3/TRBV12-4
CASSTDRVDIQYF,TRBJ2-4,TRBV7-2
CASSPGTFSYEQYF,TRBJ2-7,TRBV19
CASSDPRPGQGIYEQYF,TRBJ2-7,TRBV4-1
CASSIGTHSYEQYF,TRBJ2-7,TRBV19
CASSTLPGQGLYEQYF,TRBJ2-7,TRBV5-6
CASTTQGAAPEAFF,TRBJ1-1,TRBV2
CASSVGQGAWETQYF,TRBJ2-5,TRBV9
CASSPDPGRMSPNTQYF,TRBJ2-3,TRBV7-3
CATSRDLGQEDGYTF,TRBJ1-2,TRBV15
CASSLPGQVRNTIYF,TRBJ1-3,TRBV5-1
CASSPRETGNTGELFF,TRBJ2-2,TRBV18
CASSVGREELFF,TRBJ2-2,TRBV9
CSVEGGSGANVLTF,TRBJ2-6,TRBV29-1
CASSENRLAGGYTQYF,TRBJ2-3,TRBV2
CASSAPQGIRADTQYF,TRBJ2-3,TRBV9
CASSLTYDTEAFF,TRBJ1-1,TRBV12-3/TRBV12-4
CASRVSGWDTEAFF,TRBJ1-1,TRBV6-6
CATSAPGSTGELFF,TRBJ2-2,TRBV24-1
CAWSRLAETGELFF,TRBJ2-2,TRBV30
CASSFGLAGVNEQFF,TRBJ2-1,TRBV27
CASSLGRYEQYF,TRBJ2-7,TRBV28
CASSLLDSITTGELFF,TRBJ2-2,TRBV7-6
CASSSEGQGAREQYF,TRBJ2-7,TRBV28
CASSSYYGYTF,TRBJ1-2,TRBV19
CAWALSVGAFF,TRBJ1-1,TRBV30
CASSVGVAGLQTQYF,TRBJ2-5,TRBV9
CASSFRRGQGNSYEQYF,TRBJ2-7,TRBV6-2/TRBV6-3